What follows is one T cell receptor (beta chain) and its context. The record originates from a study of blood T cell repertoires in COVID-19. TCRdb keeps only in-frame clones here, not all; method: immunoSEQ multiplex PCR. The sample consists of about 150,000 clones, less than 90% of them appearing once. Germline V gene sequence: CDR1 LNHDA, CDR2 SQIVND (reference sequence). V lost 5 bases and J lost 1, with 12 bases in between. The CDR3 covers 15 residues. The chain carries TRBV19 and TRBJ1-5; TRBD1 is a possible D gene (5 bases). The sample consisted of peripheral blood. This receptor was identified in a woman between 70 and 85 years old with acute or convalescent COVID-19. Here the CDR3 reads CASSGGGMSNQPQHF. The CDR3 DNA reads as TGTGCCAGTAGTGGGGGGGGAATGAGCAATCAGCCCCAGCATTTT.